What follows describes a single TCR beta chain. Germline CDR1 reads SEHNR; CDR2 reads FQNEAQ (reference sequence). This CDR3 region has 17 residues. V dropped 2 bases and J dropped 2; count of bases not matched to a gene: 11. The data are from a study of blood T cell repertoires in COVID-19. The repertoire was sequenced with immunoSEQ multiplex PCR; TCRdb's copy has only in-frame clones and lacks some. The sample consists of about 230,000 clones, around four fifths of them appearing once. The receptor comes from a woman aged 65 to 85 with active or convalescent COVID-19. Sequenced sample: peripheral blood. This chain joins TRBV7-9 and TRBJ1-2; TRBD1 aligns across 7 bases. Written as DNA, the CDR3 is TGTGCCAGCAGCTTACTCGGAAGGGGGCAGGCGAACTATGGCTACACCTTC. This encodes CASSLLGRGQANYGYTF.